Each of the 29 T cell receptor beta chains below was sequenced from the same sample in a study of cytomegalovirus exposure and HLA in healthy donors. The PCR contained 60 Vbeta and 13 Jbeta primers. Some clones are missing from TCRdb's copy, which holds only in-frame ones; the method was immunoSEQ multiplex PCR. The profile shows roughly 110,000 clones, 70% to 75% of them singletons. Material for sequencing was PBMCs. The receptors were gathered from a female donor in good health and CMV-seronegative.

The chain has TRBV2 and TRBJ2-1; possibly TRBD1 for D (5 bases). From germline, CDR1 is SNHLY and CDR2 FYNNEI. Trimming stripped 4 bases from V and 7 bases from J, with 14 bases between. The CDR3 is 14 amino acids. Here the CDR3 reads CASSAGRVMNEQFF. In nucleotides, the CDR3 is TGTGCCAGCAGTGCGGGCAGGGTGATGAATGAGCAGTTCTTC.

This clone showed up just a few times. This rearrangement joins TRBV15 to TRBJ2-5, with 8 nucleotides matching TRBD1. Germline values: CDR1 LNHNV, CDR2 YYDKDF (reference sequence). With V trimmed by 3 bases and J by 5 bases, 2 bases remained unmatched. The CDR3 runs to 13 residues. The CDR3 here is CATSSQGAETQYF. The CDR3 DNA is TGTGCCACCAGCAGTCAGGGGGCGGAGACCCAGTACTTC.

The CDR3 sequence: CASSSRTSGNNEQFF. The CDR3 coding sequence is TGTGCCAGCAGCTCTAGGACTAGCGGGAACAATGAGCAGTTCTTC. The gene calls are TRBV7-9 and TRBJ2-1; TRBD2 matches 12 bases. CDR3 length: 15 amino acids. V shed 4 bases and J 5 bases; nucleotides not matched to a gene: 3. Germline CDR1 is SEHNR and CDR2 is FQNEAQ (reference sequence).

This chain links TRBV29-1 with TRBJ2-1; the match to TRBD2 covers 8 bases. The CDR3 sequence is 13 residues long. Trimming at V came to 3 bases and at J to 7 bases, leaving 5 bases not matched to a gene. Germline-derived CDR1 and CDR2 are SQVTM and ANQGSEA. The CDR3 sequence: CSVDTSGENEQFF. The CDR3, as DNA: TGCAGCGTTGATACTAGCGGTGAAAATGAGCAGTTCTTC.

CDR3 region: CASSQGLQGTSGANVLTF. CDR3 sequence (DNA): TGCGCCAGCAGCCAAGGTTTACAGGGGACCTCTGGGGCCAACGTCCTGACTTTC. V usage is TRBV4-3 and J usage is TRBJ2-6; 7 bases are a match to TRBD1. There are 18 residues in the CDR3. The J segment lost 0 bases and the V segment lost 1 base, leaving 6 bases of the junction unmatched. Germline values: CDR1 LGHNA, CDR2 YSLEER.

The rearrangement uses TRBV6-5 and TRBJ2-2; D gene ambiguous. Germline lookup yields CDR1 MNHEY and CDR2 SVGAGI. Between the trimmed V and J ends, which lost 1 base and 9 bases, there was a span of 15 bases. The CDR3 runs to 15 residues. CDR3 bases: TGTGCCAGCAGTTACTACGACTCTTCGAAGAGGGAGCTGTTTTTT. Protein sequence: CASSYYDSSKRELFF.

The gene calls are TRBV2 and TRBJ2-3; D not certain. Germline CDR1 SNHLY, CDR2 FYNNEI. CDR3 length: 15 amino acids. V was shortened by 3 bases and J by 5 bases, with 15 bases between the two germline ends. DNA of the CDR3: TGTGCCAGCAGTGACAGGAACCTTATTAGAGATACGCAGTATTTT. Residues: CASSDRNLIRDTQYF.

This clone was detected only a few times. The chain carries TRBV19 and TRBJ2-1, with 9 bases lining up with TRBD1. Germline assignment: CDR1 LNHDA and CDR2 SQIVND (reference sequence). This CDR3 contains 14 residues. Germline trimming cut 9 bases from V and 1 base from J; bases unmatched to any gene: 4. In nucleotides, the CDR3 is TGTGCCAGCGGGGGACAGGGATCCTACAATGAGCAGTTCTTC. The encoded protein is CASGGQGSYNEQFF.

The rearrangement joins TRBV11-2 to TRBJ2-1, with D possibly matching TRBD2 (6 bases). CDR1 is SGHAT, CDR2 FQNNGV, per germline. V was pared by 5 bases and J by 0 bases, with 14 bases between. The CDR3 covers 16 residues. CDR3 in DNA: TGTGCCAGCAGCCTTATGGGACTTAGCTCCTACAATGAGCAGTTCTTC. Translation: CASSLMGLSSYNEQFF.

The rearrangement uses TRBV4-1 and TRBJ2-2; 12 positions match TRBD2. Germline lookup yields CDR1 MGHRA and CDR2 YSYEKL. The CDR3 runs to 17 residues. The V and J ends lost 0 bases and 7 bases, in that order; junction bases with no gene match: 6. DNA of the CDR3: TGCGCCAGCAGCCAAGATGGGCTAGCGGGAGGGATCGGGGAGCTGTTTTTT. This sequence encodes CASSQDGLAGGIGELFF.

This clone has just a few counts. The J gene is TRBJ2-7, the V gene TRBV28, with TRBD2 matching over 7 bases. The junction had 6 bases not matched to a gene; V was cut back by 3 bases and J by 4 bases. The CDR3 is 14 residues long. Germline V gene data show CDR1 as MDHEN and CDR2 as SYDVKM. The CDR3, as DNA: TGTGCCAGCAGTTTGCTAGGGAGGGGATACGAGCAGTACTTC. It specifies CASSLLGRGYEQYF. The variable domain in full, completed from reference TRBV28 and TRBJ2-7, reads DVKVTQSSRYLVKRTGEKVFLECVQDMDHENMFWYRQDPGLGLRLIYFSYDVKMKEKGDIPEGYSVSREKKERFSLILESASTNQTSMYLCASSLLGRGYEQYFGPGTRLTVT.

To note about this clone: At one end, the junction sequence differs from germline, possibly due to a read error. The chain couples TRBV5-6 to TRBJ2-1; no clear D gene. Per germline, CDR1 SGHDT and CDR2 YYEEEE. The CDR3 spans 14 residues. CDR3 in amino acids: CASSLVEVHNEQFF. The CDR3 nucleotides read TGTGCCAGCAGCTTGGTTGAGGTACACAATGAGCAATTCTTC.

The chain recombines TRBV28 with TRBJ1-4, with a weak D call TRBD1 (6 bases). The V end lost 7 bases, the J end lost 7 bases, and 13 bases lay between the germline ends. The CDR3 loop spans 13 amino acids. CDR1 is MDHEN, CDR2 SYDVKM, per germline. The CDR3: CASNRGAFEKLFF. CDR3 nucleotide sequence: TGTGCCAGCAATCGGGGGGCGTTTGAAAAACTGTTTTTT.

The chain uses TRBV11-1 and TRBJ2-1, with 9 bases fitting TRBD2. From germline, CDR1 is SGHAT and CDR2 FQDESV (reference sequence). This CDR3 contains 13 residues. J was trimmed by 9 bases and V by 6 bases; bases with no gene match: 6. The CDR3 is CASRPQTSGEQFF. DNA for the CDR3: TGTGCCAGCAGGCCTCAGACTAGCGGTGAGCAGTTCTTC.

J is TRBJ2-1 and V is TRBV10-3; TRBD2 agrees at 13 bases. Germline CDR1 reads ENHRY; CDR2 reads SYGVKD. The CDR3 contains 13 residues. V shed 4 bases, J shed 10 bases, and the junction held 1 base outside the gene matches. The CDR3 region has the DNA TGTGCCATCAGTGCGGGACTAGCGGGAGAGCAGTTCTTC. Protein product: CAISAGLAGEQFF.

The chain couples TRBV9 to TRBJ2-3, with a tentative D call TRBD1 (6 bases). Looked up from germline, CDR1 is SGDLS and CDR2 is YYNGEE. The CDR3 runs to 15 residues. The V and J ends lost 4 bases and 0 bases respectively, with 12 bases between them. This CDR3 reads CASSPRQASTDTQYF. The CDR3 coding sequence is TGTGCCAGCAGCCCTCGACAGGCGAGCACAGATACGCAGTATTTT.

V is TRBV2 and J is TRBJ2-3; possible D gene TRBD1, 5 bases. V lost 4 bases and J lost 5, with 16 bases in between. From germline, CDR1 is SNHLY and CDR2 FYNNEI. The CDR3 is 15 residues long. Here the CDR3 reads CASSGRVQGVDTQYF. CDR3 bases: TGTGCCAGCAGTGGACGGGTTCAAGGGGTAGATACGCAGTATTTT.

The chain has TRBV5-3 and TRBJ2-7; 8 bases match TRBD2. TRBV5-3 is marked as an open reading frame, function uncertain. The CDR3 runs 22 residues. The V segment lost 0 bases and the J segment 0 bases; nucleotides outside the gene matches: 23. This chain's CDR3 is CARSLGGMNLAGLGRSSYEQYF. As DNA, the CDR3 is TGTGCCAGAAGCTTGGGGGGAATGAATCTAGCGGGTCTTGGAAGGAGCTCCTACGAGCAGTACTTC.

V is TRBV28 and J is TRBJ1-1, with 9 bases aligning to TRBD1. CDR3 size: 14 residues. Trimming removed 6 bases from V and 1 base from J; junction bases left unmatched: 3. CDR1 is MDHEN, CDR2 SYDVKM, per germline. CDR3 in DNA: TGTGCCAGCAGGGCACAGGGGGCGAACACTGAAGCTTTCTTT. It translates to CASRAQGANTEAFF.

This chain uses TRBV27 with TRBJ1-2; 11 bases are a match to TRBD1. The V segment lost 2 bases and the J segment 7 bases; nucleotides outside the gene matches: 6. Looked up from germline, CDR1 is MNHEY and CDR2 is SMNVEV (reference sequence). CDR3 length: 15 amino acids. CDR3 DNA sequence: TGTGCCAGCAGTTTAACCGGGACAGGGGGGTCTGGCTACACCTTC. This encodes CASSLTGTGGSGYTF.

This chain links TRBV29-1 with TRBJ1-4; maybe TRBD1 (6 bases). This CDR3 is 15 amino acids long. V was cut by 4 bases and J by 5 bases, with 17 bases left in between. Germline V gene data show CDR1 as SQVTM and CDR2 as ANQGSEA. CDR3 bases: TGCAGCGTTGTCTGGGGAGGGGGTGCAAATGAAAAACTGTTTTTT. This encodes CSVVWGGGANEKLFF.

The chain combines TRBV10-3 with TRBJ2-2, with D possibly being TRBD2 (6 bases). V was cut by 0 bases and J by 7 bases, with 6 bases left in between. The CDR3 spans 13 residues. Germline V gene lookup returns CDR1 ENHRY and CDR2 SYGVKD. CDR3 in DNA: TGTGCCATCAGTGAGTCGGAGGGCGGGGAGCTGTTTTTT. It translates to CAISESEGGELFF.

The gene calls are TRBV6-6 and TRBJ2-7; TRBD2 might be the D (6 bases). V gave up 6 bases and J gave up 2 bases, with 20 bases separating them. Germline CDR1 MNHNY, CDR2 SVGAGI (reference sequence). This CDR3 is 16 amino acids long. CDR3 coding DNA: TGTGCCAGCAGGTACCTTGTTAGCGGACCACCCTACGAGCAGTACTTC. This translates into CASRYLVSGPPYEQYF.

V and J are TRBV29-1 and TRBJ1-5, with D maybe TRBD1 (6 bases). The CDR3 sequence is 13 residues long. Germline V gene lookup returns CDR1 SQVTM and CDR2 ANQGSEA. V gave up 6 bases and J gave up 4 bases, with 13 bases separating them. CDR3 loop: CSVLTGWNQPQHF. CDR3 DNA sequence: TGCAGCGTACTAACAGGGTGGAATCAGCCCCAGCATTTT.

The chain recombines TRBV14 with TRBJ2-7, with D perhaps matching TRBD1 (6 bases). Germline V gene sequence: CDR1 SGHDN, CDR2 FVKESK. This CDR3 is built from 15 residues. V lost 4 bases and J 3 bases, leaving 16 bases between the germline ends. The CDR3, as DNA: TGTGCCAGCAGCCTAGGGGACAAAGGGGACTACGAGCAGTACTTC. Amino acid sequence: CASSLGDKGDYEQYF.

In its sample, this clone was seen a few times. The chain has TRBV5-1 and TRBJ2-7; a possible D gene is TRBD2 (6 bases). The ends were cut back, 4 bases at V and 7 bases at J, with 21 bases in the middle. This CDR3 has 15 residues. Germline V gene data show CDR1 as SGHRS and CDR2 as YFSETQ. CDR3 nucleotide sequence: TGCGCCAGCAGCCTTCAAGGGACTCGGGCTGAGGAGCAGTACTTC. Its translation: CASSLQGTRAEEQYF. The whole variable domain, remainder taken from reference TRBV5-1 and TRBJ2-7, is KAGVTQTPRYLIKTRGQQVTLSCSPISGHRSVSWYQQTPGQGLQFLFEYFSETQRNKGNFPGRFSGRQFSNSRSEMNVSTLELGDSALYLCASSLQGTRAEEQYFGPGTRLTVT.

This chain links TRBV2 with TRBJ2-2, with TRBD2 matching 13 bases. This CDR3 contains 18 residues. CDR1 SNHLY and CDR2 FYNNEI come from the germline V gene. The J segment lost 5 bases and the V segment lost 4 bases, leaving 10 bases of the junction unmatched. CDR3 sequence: CASSAGLAGVSGTGELFF. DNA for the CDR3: TGTGCCAGCAGTGCAGGACTAGCGGGAGTCTCGGGGACCGGGGAGCTGTTTTTT.

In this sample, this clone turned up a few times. The CDR3 DNA sequence: TGTGCCAGCACCCAAGGGGGAATCAGGCAGCCCCAGCATTTT. Amino acids: CASTQGGIRQPQHF. The chain has TRBV28 and TRBJ1-5; TRBD1 might be the D (6 bases). V lost 7 bases to trimming and J lost 7 bases, with 17 bases between them. Per the germline V gene, CDR1 is MDHEN and CDR2 is SYDVKM. This CDR3 region has 14 residues. Variable domain in full (rest from reference TRBV28 and TRBJ1-5): DVKVTQSSRYLVKRTGEKVFLECVQDMDHENMFWYRQDPGLGLRLIYFSYDVKMKEKGDIPEGYSVSREKKERFSLILESASTNQTSMYLCASTQGGIRQPQHFGDGTRLSIL.

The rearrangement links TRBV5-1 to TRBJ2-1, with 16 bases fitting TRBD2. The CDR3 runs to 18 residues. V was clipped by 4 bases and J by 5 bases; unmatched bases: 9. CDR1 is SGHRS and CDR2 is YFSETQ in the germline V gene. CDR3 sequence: CASSTGLAGGPANNEQFF. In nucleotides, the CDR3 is TGCGCCAGCAGCACGGGACTAGCGGGAGGGCCGGCTAACAATGAGCAGTTCTTC.